A selection of T cell receptor beta chains follows, all from one sample in a study of OX40 agonist ivuxolimab in advanced cancers. Libraries were prepared by immunoSEQ multiplex PCR; TCRdb keeps only in-frame clonotypes and omits some of them. This table has about 36,000 clones, around three quarters appearing once. The material sequenced was CD4+ or CD8+ T cells sorted from blood, taken in a trial of the OX40 agonist ivuxolimab. The receptors were sampled from an adult with an advanced solid tumor such as melanoma, head and neck, liver or kidney cancer. Each CDR3 is given with its conserved first and last residue. The D gene is left open where the match is weak. Expanded clones are given a class, and other clones once, few, many or no size at all.

>once|.|TRBV20-1|TRBJ1-1
TGCAGTGCTAGAGATCGTGAAGGCGCTTTCTTT
CSARDREGAFF
>.|.|TRBV11-2|TRBJ2-3
TGTGCCAGCAGCTTAGGACAGTCAGATACGCAGTATTTT
CASSLGQSDTQYF
>.|TRBD1|TRBV28|TRBJ2-1
TGTGCCAGCAGCCTATCCGGGACAGGGGCCAATGAGCAGTTCTTC
CASSLSGTGANEQFF
>few|.|TRBV28|TRBJ1-5
TGTGCCAGCAGGGGACAAAGCAATCAGCCCCAGCATTTT
CASRGQSNQPQHF
>.|TRBD1|TRBV9|TRBJ1-2
TGTGCCAGCAGCGTCCGGACAGGGGCCCATAACTATGGCTACACCTTC
CASSVRTGAHNYGYTF
>.|TRBD2|TRBV18|TRBJ2-3
TGTGCCAGCTCATCCACTAGCGGGGGGATGGATACGCAGTATTTT
CASSSTSGGMDTQYF
>.|TRBD1|TRBV9|TRBJ1-4
TGTGCCAGCAGCGTTCAGGGGGCCACTAATGAAAAACTGTTTTTT
CASSVQGATNEKLFF
>few|TRBD1|TRBV19|TRBJ2-5
TGTGCCAGTAGTCGCGCCATGGGACAGGGAGAGACCCAGTACTTC
CASSRAMGQGETQYF
>.|.|TRBV6-1|TRBJ1-5
TGTGCCAGCACCGGAGGCACAGGTAAAGGAAAGCCCCAGCATTTT
CASTGGTGKGKPQHF
>.|TRBD1|TRBV7-9|TRBJ1-5
TGTGCCAGCAGCTCCGGGACAGGGCTTCAGCCCCAGCATTTT
CASSSGTGLQPQHF
>.|TRBD1|TRBV15|TRBJ1-6
TGTGCCACCAGCCCGGGACAGGGTGGGTCACCCCTCCACTTT
CATSPGQGGSPLHF
>.|TRBD1|TRBV6-4|TRBJ2-5
TGTGCCAGCAGAAGAGCCCGGGACAGGGGACTCCAAGAGACCCAGTACTTC
CASRRARDRGLQETQYF